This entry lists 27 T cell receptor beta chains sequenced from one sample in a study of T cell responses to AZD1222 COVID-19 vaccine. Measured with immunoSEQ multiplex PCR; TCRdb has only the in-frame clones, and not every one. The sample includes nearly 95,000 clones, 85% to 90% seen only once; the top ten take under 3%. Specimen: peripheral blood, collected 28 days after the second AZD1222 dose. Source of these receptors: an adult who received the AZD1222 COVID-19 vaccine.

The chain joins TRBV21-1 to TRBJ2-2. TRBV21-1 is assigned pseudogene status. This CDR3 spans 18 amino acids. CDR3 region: CASSKVFMPGENTGELFF. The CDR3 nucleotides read TGTGCCAGCAGCAAAGTCTTCATGCCAGGAGAGAACACCGGGGAGCTGTTTTTT.

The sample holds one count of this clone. CDR3 residues: CATSREAAGGLGYGYTF. DNA of the CDR3: TGTGCCACCAGCAGAGAGGCCGCAGGGGGCTTAGGCTATGGCTACACCTTC. V usage is TRBV15 and J usage is TRBJ1-2; 8 bases are shared with TRBD1. Germline V CDR1 and CDR2: LNHNV, YYDKDF (reference sequence). J was trimmed by 4 bases and V by 0 bases; bases with no gene match: 10. The CDR3 totals 17 residues.

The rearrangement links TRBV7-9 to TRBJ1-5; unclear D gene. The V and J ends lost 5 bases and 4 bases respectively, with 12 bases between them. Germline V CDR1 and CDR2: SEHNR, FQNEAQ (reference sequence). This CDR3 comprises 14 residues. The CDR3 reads CASSPTTENQPQHF. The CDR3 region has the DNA TGTGCCAGCAGCCCTACCACGGAAAATCAGCCCCAGCATTTT.

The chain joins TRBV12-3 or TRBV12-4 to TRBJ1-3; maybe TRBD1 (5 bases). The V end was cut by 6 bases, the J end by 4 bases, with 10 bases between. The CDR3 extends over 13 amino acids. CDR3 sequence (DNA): TGTGCCAGCAGCCTAGGGGTGGGAAACACCATATATTTT. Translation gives CASSLGVGNTIYF.

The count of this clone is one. The CDR3 protein is CASTQTPRTAFF. The CDR3 DNA follows: TGTGCCAGCACCCAGACCCCACGTACAGCTTTCTTT. This sequence joins TRBV12-3 or TRBV12-4 and TRBJ1-1; D remains unclear. The CDR3 contains 12 residues. V was shortened by 7 bases and J by 10 bases, with 16 bases between the two germline ends.

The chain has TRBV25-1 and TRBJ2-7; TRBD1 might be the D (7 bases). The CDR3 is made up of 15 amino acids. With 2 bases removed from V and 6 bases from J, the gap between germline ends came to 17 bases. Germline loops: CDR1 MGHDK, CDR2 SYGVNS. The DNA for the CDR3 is TGTGCCAGCAGTGAAATCGACAGGGAGGCTGCCGAGCAGTACTTC. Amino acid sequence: CASSEIDREAAEQYF.

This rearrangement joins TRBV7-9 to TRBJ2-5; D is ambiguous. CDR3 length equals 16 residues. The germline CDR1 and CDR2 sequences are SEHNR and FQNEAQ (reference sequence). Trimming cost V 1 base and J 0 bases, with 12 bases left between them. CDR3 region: CASSLVGRTDQETQYF. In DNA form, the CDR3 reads TGTGCCAGCAGCTTAGTAGGACGGACGGACCAAGAGACCCAGTACTTC.

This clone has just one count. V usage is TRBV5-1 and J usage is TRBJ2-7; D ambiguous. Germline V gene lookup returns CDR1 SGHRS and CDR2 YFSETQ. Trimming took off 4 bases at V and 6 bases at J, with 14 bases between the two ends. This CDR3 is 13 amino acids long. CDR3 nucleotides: TGCGCCAGCAGCCCCCCGGTGGCGGTCGAGCAGTACTTC. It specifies CASSPPVAVEQYF.

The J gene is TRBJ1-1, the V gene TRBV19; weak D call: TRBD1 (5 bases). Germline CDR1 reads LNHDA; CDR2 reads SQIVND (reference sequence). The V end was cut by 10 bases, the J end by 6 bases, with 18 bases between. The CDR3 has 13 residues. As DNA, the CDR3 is TGTGCCACACCCCCTTGCAGGGACCCTGAAGCTTTCTTT. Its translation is CATPPCRDPEAFF.

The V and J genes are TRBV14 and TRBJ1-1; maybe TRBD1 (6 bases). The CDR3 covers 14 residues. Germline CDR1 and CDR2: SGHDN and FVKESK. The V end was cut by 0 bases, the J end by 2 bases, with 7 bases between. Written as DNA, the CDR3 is TGTGCCAGCAGCCAAGACAGGGGTAACACTGAAGCTTTCTTT. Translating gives CASSQDRGNTEAFF.

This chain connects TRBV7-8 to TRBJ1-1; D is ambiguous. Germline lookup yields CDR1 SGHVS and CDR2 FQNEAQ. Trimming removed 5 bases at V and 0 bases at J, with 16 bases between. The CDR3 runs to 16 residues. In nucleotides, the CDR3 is TGTGCCAGCAGCCATTGGACGATGCGGATGAACACTGAAGCTTTCTTT. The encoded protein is CASSHWTMRMNTEAFF. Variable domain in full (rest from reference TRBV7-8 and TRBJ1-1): GAGVSQSPRYKVAKRGQDVALRCDPISGHVSLFWYQQALGQGPEFLTYFQNEAQLDKSGLPSDRFFAERPEGSVSTLKIQRTQQEDSAVYLCASSHWTMRMNTEAFFGQGTRLTVV.

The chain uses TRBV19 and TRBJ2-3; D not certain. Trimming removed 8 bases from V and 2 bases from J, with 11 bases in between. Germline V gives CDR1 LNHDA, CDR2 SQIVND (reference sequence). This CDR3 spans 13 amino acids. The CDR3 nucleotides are TGTGCCAGTTCTGAGGAGATCACAGATACGCAGTATTTT. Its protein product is CASSEEITDTQYF.

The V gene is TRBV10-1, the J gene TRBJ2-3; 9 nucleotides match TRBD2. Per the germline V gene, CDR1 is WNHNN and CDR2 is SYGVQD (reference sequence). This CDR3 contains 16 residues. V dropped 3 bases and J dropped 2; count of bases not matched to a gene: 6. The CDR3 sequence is CASSEALAGATDTQYF. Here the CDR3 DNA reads TGCGCCAGCAGTGAAGCGTTAGCGGGAGCCACAGATACGCAGTATTTT.

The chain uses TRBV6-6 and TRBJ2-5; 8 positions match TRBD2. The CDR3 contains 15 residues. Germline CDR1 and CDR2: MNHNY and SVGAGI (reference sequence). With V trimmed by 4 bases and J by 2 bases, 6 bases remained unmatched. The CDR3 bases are TGTGCCAGCAGTTTTTTAGCGGGGATTCAAGAGACCCAGTACTTC. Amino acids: CASSFLAGIQETQYF.

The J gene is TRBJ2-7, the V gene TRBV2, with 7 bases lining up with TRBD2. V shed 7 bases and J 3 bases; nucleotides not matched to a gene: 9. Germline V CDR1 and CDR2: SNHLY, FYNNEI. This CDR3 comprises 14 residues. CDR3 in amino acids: CASNPAGPHYEQYF. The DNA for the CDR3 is TGTGCCAGCAACCCAGCGGGGCCCCACTACGAGCAGTACTTC.

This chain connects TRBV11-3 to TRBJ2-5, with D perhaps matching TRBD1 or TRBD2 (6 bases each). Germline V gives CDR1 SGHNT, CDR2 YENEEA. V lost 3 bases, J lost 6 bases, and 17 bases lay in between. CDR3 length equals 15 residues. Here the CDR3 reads CASSLRAGTLKTQYF. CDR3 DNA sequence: TGTGCCAGCAGCTTGAGGGCGGGGACACTGAAGACCCAGTACTTC.

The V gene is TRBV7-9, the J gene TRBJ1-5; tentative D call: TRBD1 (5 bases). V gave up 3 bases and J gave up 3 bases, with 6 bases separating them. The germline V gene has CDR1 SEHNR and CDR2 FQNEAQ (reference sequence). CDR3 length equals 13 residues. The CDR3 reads CASSLTDNQPQHF. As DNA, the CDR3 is TGTGCCAGCAGCTTGACAGACAATCAGCCCCAGCATTTT.

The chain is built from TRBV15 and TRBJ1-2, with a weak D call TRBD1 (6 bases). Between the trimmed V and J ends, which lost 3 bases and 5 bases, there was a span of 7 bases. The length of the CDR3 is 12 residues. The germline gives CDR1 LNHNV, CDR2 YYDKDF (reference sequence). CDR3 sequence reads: CATSRDRYGYTF. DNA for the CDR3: TGTGCCACCAGCAGGGACAGATATGGCTACACCTTC.

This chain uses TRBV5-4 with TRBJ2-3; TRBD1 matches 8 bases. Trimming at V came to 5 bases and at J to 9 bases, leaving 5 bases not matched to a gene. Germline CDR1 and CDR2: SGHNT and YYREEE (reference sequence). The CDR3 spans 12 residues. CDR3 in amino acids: CASSPDRETQYF. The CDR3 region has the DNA TGTGCCAGCAGTCCGGACAGGGAAACGCAGTATTTT.

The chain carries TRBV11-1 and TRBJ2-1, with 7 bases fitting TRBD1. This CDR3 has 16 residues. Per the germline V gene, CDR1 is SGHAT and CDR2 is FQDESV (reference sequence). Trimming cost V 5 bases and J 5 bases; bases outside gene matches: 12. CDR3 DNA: TGTGCCAGCAGCCCCGGGACAGCGAGGATGCACAATGAGCAGTTCTTC. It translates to CASSPGTARMHNEQFF.

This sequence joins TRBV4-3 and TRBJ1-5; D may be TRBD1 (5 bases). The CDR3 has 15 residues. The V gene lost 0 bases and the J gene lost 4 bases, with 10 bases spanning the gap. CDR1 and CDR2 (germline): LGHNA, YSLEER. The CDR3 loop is CASSQDGAGNQPQHF. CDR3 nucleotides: TGCGCCAGCAGCCAAGATGGGGCAGGGAATCAGCCCCAGCATTTT.

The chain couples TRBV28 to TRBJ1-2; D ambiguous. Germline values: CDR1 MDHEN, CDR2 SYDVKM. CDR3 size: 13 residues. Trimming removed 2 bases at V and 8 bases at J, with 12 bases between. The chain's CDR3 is CASSLNRKGGYTF. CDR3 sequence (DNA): TGTGCCAGCAGTTTAAATCGTAAGGGCGGCTACACCTTC.

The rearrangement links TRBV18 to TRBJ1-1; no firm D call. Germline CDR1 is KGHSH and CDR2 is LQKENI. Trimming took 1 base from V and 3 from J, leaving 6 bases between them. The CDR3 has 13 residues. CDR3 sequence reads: CASSPQGHTEAFF. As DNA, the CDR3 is TGTGCCAGCTCACCACAGGGTCACACTGAAGCTTTCTTT.

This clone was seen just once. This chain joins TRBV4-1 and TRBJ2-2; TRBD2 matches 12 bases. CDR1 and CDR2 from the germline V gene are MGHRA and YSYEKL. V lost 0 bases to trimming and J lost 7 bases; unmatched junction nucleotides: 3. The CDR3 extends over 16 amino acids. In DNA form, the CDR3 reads TGCGCCAGCAGCCAAGAAGCGACTAGCGGGGGCGGGGAGCTGTTTTTT. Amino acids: CASSQEATSGGGELFF.

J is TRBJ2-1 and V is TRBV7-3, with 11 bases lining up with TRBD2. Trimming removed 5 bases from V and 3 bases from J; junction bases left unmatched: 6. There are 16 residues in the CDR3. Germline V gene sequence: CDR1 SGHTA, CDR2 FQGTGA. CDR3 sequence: CASSPTGTSGYNEQFF. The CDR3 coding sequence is TGTGCCAGCAGCCCGACCGGGACTAGCGGCTACAATGAGCAGTTCTTC.

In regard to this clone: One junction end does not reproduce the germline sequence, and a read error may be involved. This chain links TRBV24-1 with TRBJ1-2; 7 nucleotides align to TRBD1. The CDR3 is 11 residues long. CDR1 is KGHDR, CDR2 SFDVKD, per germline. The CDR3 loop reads CATSDVRTGTF. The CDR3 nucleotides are TGTGCCACCAGTGATGTGAGGACAGGTACTTTC.

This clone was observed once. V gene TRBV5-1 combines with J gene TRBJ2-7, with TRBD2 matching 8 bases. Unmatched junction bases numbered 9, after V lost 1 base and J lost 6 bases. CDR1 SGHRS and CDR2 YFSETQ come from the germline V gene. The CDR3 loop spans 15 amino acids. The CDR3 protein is CASSLIGGGPGEQYF. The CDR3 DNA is TGCGCCAGCAGCTTGATTGGCGGGGGGCCGGGCGAGCAGTACTTC.